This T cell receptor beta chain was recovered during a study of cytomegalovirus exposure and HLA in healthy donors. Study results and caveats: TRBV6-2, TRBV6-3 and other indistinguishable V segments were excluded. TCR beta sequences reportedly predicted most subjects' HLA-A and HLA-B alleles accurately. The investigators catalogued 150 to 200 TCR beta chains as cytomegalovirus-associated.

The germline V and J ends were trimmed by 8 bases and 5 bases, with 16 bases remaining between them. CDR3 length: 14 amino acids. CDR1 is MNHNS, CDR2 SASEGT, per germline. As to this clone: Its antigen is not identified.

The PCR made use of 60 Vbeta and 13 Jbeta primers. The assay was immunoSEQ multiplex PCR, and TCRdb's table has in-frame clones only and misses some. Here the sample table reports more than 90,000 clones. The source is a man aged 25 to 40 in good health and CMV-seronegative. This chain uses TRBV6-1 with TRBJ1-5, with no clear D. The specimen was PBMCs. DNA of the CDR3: TGTGCCAGCTCGCTTGGGAGAATTTATCAGCCCCAGCATTTT. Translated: CASSLGRIYQPQHF.